The clone carrying this TCR beta chain was picked up a small number of times. Antigen unknown. Unique molecular identifiers featured in each of the TCR beta cDNA libraries. Some 500,000 cDNA molecules were recovered from an input of about 1 to 10 million T cells. A single record per CDR3 protein comes from TCRdb applying MiXCR to the PCR reads. The sample consists of approximately 690,000 distinct CDR3 sequences, 55% to 60% of them appearing once. This record belongs to a study of post-analysis software for immune sequencing data. Background on the study: Several disease courses (relapsing-remitting, secondary progressive and progressive-relapsing) of multiple sclerosis were included. Study-wide findings and caveats: F measure clustering grouped samples strongly by preparation batch. Normalized Chao1 diversity was significantly lower in multiple sclerosis patients than in controls. Controls showed lower frequencies than patients for a handful of TRBV segments, and TRBV5-6, TRBV5-1 and TRBV20-1 were among these.

Germline V lookup: CDR1 DFQATT, CDR2 SNEGSKA (reference sequence). The V and J ends lost 3 bases and 7 bases, in that order; junction bases with no gene match: 3. The CDR3 loop spans 12 amino acids. The V gene is TRBV20-1, the J gene TRBJ2-7; 10 bases map to TRBD2. Sequenced sample: blood. The TCR sequence derives from a girl aged 2 to 10 with multiple sclerosis. CDR3 DNA: TGCAGTGCTAGCGGGACTAGCGCAGAGCAGTACTTC. Its protein is CSASGTSAEQYF.